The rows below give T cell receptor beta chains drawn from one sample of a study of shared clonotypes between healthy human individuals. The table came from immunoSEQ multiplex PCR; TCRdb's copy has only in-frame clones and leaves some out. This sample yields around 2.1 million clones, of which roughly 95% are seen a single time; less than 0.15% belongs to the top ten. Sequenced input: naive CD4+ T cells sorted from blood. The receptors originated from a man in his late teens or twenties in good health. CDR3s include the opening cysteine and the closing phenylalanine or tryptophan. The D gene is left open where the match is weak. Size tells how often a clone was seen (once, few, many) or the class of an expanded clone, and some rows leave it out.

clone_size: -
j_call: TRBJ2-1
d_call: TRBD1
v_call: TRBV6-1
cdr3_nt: TGTGCCAGCAGTATGGACAGGGGGGAGCAGTTCTTC
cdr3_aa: CASSMDRGEQFF

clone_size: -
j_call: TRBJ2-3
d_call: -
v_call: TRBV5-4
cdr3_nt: TGTGCCAGCAGCTTGGGATTTGGCACAGATACGCAGTATTTT
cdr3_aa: CASSLGFGTDTQYF

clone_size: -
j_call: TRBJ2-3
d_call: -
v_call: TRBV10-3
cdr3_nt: TGTGCCATCAGTGGACACCAATTCACAGATACGCAGTATTTT
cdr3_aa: CAISGHQFTDTQYF

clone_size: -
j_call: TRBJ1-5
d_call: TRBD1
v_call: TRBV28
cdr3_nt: TGTGCCAGCAGCCATAGAGGACAGGGTAATCAGCCCCAGCATTTT
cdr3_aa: CASSHRGQGNQPQHF

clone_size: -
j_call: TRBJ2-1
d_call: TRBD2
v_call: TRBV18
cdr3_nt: TGTGCCAGCTCACCACCCGGGAGGGACAATGAGCAGTTCTTC
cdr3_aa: CASSPPGRDNEQFF

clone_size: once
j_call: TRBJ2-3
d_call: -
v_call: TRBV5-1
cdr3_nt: TGCGCCAGCAGCTATGGCCGATCGGGCACAGATACGCAGTATTTT
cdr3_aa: CASSYGRSGTDTQYF

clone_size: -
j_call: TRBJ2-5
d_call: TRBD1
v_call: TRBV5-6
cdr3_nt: TGTGCCAGCAGCATACTACAGGGGCGAGAGACCCAGTACTTC
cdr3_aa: CASSILQGRETQYF

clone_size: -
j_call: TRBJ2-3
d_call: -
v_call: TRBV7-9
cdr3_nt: TGTGCCAGCAGCTTAGGTTTGCGGGACAGCACAGATACGCAGTATTTT
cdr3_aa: CASSLGLRDSTDTQYF

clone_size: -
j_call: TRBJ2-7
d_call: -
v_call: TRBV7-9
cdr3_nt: TGTGCCAGCAGACTACAGGTTTACTTCTACGAGCAGTACTTC
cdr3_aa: CASRLQVYFYEQYF

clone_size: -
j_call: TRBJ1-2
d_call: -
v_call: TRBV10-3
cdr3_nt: TGTGCCATCAGTGGGGGTGAGGGCCAAGCTAACTATGGCTACACCTTC
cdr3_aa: CAISGGEGQANYGYTF

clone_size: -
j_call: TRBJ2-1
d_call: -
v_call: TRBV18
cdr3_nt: TGTGCCAGCTCACCCCCGGCGAAGTTCGGTGAGCAGTTCTTC
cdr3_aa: CASSPPAKFGEQFF

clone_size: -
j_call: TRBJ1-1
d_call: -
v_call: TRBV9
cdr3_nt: TGTGCCAGCAGCGGTGGGTCGACTTCGAACACTGAAGCTTTCTTT
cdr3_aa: CASSGGSTSNTEAFF

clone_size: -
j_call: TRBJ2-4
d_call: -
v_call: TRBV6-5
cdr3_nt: TGTGCCAGCAGTTACTCATCTGGGGGTGGCAAAAACATTCAGTACTTC
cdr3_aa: CASSYSSGGGKNIQYF

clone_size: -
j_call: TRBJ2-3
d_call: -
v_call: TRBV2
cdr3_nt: TGTGCCACCTTGTGGACGGAGACCACAGATACGCAGTATTTT
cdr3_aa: CATLWTETTDTQYF

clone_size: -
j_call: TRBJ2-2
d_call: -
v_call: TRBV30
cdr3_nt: TGTGCCTGGAGTTCCTCAGACAGGAACACCGGGGAGCTGTTTTTT
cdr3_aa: CAWSSSDRNTGELFF

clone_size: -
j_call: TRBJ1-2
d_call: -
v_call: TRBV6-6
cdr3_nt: TGTGCCAGCAGCCCGACAAGTAACTATGGCTACACCTTC
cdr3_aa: CASSPTSNYGYTF

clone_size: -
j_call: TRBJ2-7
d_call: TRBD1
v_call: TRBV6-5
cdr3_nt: TGTGCCAGCAGTCGACAGGGAAAGAATGGCTACGAGCAGTACTTC
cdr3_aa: CASSRQGKNGYEQYF

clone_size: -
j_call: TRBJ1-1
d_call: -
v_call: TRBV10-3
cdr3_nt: TGTGCCATCAGTGAGTCGACCAACACTGAAGCTTTCTTT
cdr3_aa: CAISESTNTEAFF

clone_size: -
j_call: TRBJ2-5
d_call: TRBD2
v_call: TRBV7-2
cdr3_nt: TGTGCCAGCAGCCAAGATGCGGGAGCGGTCCAAGAGACCCAGTACTTC
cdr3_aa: CASSQDAGAVQETQYF

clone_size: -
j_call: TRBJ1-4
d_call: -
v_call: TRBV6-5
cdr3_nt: TGTGCCAGCAGTCTGGCGGCGGGGGCTCGGGAAAAACTGTTTTTT
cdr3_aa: CASSLAAGAREKLFF

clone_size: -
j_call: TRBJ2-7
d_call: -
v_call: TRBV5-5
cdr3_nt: TGTGCCAGCAGCTTGAGTGGGGATCGCTACGAGCAGTACTTC
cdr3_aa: CASSLSGDRYEQYF

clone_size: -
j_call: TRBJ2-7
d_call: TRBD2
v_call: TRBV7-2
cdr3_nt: TGTGCCAGCAGCTTAGGGCTAGCGGGAACCTACGAGCAGTACTTC
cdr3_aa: CASSLGLAGTYEQYF

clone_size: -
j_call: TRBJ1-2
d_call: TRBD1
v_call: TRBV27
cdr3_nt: TGTGCCAGCAGTCCCGGGACAGCGAAAGCCTATAACTATGGCTACACCTTC
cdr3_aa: CASSPGTAKAYNYGYTF

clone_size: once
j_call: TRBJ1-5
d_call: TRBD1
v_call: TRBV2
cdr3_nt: TGTGCCAGCAGTGGACAGGGGGATTGGAATCAGCCCCAGCATTTT
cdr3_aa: CASSGQGDWNQPQHF

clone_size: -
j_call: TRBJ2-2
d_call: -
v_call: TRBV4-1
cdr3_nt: TGCGCCAGCAGCCAAGAGCCAGGGCCGAACACCGGGGAGCTGTTTTTT
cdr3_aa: CASSQEPGPNTGELFF

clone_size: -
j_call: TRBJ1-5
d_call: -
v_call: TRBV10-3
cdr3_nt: TGTGCCATCAGTGACGGGGGGCCCCAGCATTTT
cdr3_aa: CAISDGGPQHF

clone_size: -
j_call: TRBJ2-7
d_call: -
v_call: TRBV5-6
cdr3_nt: TGTGCCAGCGGGACGGAGGGCTGGGGTGATAACTACGAGCAGTACTTC
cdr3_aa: CASGTEGWGDNYEQYF

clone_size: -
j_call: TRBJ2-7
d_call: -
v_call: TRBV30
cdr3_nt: TGTGCCTGGAGTGTAGGTCACGTTTGGTCCTACGAGCAGTACTTC
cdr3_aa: CAWSVGHVWSYEQYF

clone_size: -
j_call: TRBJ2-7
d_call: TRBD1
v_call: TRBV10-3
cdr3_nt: TGTGCCATCAAAGGGGGGACAGGGGTCGCCGGAGGGACCTACGAGCAGTACTTC
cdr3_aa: CAIKGGTGVAGGTYEQYF

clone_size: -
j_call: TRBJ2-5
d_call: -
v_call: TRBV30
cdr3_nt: TGTGCCTGGACGGGTAGTGGAGAGATCCAGTACTTC
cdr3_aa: CAWTGSGEIQYF

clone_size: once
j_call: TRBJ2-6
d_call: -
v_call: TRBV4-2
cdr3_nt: TGTGCCAGCAGCCAAGATGTGGCAGGGAGGATGGGGGCCAACGTCCTGACTTTC
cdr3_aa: CASSQDVAGRMGANVLTF

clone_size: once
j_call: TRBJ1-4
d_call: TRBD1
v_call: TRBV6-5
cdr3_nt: TGTGCCAGCAAGGGACAGGATAATGAAAAACTGTTTTTT
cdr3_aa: CASKGQDNEKLFF

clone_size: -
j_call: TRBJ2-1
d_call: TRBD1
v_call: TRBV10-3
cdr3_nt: TGTGCCATCAGTGAAGACAGGGGATCGTACAATGAGCAGTTCTTC
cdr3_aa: CAISEDRGSYNEQFF

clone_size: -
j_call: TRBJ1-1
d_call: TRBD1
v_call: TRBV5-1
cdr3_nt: TGCGCCAGCAGCTTTGGACAGGGGAGGAACACTGAAGCTTTCTTT
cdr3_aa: CASSFGQGRNTEAFF

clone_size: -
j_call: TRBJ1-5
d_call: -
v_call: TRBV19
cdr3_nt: TGTGCCAGTAGTACTAGGACCGCCGGTTTCAATCAGCCCCAGCATTTT
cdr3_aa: CASSTRTAGFNQPQHF

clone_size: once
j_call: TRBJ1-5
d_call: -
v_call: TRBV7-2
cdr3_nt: TGTGCCAGCAGCTTGACGGGATCGGGACAGCCCCAGCATTTT
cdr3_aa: CASSLTGSGQPQHF

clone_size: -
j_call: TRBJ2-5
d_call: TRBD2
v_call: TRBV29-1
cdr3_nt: TGCAGCGTCAGGCCGGGACTACAGCAAGAGACCCAGTACTTC
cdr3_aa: CSVRPGLQQETQYF

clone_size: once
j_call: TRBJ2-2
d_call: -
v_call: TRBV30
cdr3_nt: TGTGCCCAGGAAGCAGGGTGGAGCGGAGCTAGATTTTTT
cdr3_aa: CAQEAGWSGARFF

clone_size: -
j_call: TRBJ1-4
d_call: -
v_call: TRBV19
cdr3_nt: TGTGCCAGTAGTAAGGCAGGGAAAGCCGAAAAACTGTTTTTT
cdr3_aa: CASSKAGKAEKLFF

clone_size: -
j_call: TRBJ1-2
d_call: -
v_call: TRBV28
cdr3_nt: TGTGCCAGCAGTTTCTCCGGACAGTCCCCTTTTGTATTCTACTTC
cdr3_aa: CASSFSGQSPFVFYF

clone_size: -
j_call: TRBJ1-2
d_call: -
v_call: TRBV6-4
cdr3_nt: TGTGCCAGCAGTCCGGACGCGGGCTATGGCTACACCTTC
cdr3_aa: CASSPDAGYGYTF

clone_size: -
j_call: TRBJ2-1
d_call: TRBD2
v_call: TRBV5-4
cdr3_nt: TGTGCCACGAGCGGGGGGCGCAATGAGCAGTTCTTC
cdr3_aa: CATSGGRNEQFF

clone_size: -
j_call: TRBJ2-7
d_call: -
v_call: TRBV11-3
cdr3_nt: TGTGCCAGCAGCTTACAGGGAGGCGAGCAGTACTTC
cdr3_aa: CASSLQGGEQYF

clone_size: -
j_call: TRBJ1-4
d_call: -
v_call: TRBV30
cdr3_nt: TGTGCCTGGAGTGCCGGGATGTCTAATGAAAAACTGTTTTTT
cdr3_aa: CAWSAGMSNEKLFF

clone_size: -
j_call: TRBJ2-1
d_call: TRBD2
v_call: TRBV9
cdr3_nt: TGTGCCAGCAGCGAAGCGGGGGGCTCCTACAATGAGCAGTTCTTC
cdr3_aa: CASSEAGGSYNEQFF